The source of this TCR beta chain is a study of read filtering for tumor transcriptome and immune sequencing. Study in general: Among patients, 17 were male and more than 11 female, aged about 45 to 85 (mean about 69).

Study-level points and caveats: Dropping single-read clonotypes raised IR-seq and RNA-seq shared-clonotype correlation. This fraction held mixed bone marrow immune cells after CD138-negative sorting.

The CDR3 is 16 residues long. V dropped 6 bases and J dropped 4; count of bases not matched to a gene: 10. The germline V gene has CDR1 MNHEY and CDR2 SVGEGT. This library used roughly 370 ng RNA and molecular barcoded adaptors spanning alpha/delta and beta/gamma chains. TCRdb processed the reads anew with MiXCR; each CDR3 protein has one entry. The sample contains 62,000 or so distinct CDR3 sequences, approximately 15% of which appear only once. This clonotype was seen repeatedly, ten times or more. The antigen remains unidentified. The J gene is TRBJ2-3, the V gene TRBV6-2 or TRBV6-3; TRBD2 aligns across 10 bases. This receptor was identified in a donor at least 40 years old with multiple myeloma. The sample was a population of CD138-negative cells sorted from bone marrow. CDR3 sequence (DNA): TGTGCCAGCAGCCACTATTATAGCGGGAGGTCAGATACGCAGTATTTT. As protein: CASSHYYSGRSDTQYF.